These 9 T cell receptor beta chains share one sample of origin, sequenced in a study of blood T cell repertoires in COVID-19. TCRdb's table, derived via immunoSEQ multiplex PCR, lists solely in-frame clones and lacks some. Of some 490,000 clones listed, roughly nine tenths are singletons. The sample comprised PBMCs or T cells enriched from blood (not recorded which). Receptors were obtained from a woman aged 55-70 years who had recovered from COVID-19.

This clone has just one count. The chain links TRBV10-3 to TRBJ2-7, with a tentative D call TRBD1 (6 bases). Germline V gene sequence: CDR1 ENHRY, CDR2 SYGVKD. Deletions cut 6 bases from V and 1 base from J, with 16 bases between. The CDR3 is 15 residues long. DNA for the CDR3: TGTGCCATCAGGGCGTCCGGGACAACTTCCTACGAGCAGTACGTC. Translation: CAIRASGTTSYEQYV.

The rearrangement uses TRBV3-1 (or the pseudogene TRBV3-2) and TRBJ1-3, with D uncertain. V gave up 4 bases and J gave up 5 bases, with 6 bases separating them. CDR3 length: 12 residues. Germline V gene lookup returns CDR1 LGHDT and CDR2 YNNKEL (reference sequence). The DNA for the CDR3 is TGTGCCAGCAGCCCCTCCCGAAACACCATATATTTT. It encodes CASSPSRNTIYF.

For the CDR3, the DNA is TGTGCCAGCAGTAGAATGGGACAGATCAACACTGAAGCTTTCTTT. Its translation is CASSRMGQINTEAFF. This chain links TRBV6-6 with TRBJ1-1, with TRBD1 matching over 7 bases. Germline loops: CDR1 MNHNY, CDR2 SVGAGI (reference sequence). The CDR3 consists of 15 residues. V gave up 5 bases and J gave up 2 bases; unmatched junction bases: 8.

The V call is TRBV20-1, the J call TRBJ1-2; D is perhaps TRBD1 (6 bases). The CDR3 runs 13 residues. Trimming removed 3 bases at V and 4 bases at J, with 12 bases between. Germline V gene sequence: CDR1 DFQATT, CDR2 SNEGSKA (reference sequence). The CDR3 here is CSASPQGTYGYTF. The CDR3 DNA is TGCAGTGCTAGTCCGCAGGGGACCTATGGCTACACCTTC.

V usage is TRBV4-1 and J usage is TRBJ1-5; 7 bases fit TRBD1. Germline V gives CDR1 MGHRA, CDR2 YSYEKL. The length of the CDR3 is 15 residues. The J segment lost 7 bases and the V segment lost 4 bases, leaving 10 bases of the junction unmatched. The CDR3 loop is CASSLTPGGWQPQHF. The CDR3 DNA is TGCGCCAGCAGCCTCACCCCAGGGGGATGGCAGCCCCAGCATTTT.

This clone appeared once. The chain joins TRBV7-9 to TRBJ1-2; weak D call: TRBD1 (5 bases). Trimming took off 2 bases at V and 7 bases at J, with 8 bases between the two ends. Germline V gene lookup returns CDR1 SEHNR and CDR2 FQNEAQ (reference sequence). This CDR3 comprises 12 residues. The CDR3 sequence: CASSLQGGGYTF. Here the CDR3 DNA reads TGTGCCAGCAGCTTACAGGGTGGTGGCTACACCTTC.

The chain is built from TRBV2 and TRBJ2-2, with D hard to call. The V gene's germline CDR1 is SNHLY and CDR2 FYNNEI. V lost 3 bases and J 2 bases, leaving 13 bases between the germline ends. The CDR3 contains 16 residues. The CDR3 protein is CASSDTRHSNTGELFF. DNA for the CDR3: TGTGCCAGCAGTGATACAAGACACTCAAACACCGGGGAGCTGTTTTTT.

V is TRBV7-8 and J is TRBJ2-2; 13 nucleotides match TRBD2. Germline loops: CDR1 SGHVS, CDR2 FQNEAQ. J gave up 7 bases and V 5 bases, and 1 base lay outside the gene matches. This CDR3 spans 14 amino acids. CDR3 region: CASSRLAGGGELFF. The CDR3 DNA is TGTGCCAGCAGCCGACTAGCGGGGGGCGGGGAGCTGTTTTTT.

The rearrangement joins TRBV14 to TRBJ1-2; 8 positions agree with TRBD1. V trimming: 1 base; J trimming: 4 bases; junction bases outside the gene matches: 11. CDR3 size: 17 residues. From germline, CDR1 is SGHDN and CDR2 FVKESK. CDR3 sequence (DNA): TGTGCCAGCAGCCAAGTTCCGGCAGGGGGCAAAGGCTATGGCTACACCTTC. Translation: CASSQVPAGGKGYGYTF.